What follows is one TCR beta chain and its context. Its antigen target is currently unknown. No much larger clonotype is one base removed from it; base qualities were not supplied. The cohort consisted of some 670 healthy bone marrow donors. Cohort members were all nominally healthy when sampled, although unrecorded immune exposures were likely present. The donor tested CMV seropositive and was one of the 289 seropositive cohort members. Every donor gave a peripheral blood sample, and the peripheral blood mononuclear cells from that sample were used for TCR beta sequencing. Genomic DNA extraction from the blood cell samples was performed with the Qiagen DNeasy Blood Extraction Kit. The receptor library was made with the immunoSEQ multiplex PCR assay. For the multiplex PCR, a mixture combining 60 forward primers for TCR Vbeta segments and 13 reverse primers for TCR Jbeta segments was used. The CDR3 region of rearranged TCR beta genes was amplified from genomic DNA by a multiplex PCR assay. The Illumina HiSeq System was used to sequence the amplified TCR beta libraries as 87-base-pair reads. Per the authors' processing: Across the 500 to 750 repertoires, a later analysis counted 75 million to 90 million unique TCR beta chains, roughly 11 million of which were shared by at least two donors. Raw reads were error-corrected and collapsed into unique sequences by a nearest-neighbor algorithm in which closely related sequences were merged to remove PCR and sequencing errors. V, D and J gene segments were assigned by aligning CDR3 sequences to IMGT reference sequences. For a sequence to be retained, at least a six-nucleotide match to both a V gene segment and a J gene segment was required. A rearrangement counted as productive if the CDR3 had no stop codons and remained in frame with V and J, and every other rearrangement counted as non-productive. CDR3 was defined by IMGT convention, running from the second conserved V-encoded cysteine to the conserved J-encoded phenylalanine. The earlier analysis of 450 to 750 of the donors excluded any sequence lacking an unambiguous match to a single V gene segment. In an earlier analysis of 587 of the donors, V segments were called functional above 56.7% productive rearrangements and were called segregating when the between-donor standard deviation exceeded 5%. A statistical classification framework was developed to diagnose cytomegalovirus status using the catalog of TCR beta chain sequences. A later analysis assigned V and J genes by comparing TCR nucleotide sequences with IMGT/GENE-DB human TR gene sequences. The TCRdist pipeline was used in a later analysis to assign CDR3 sequences and most-parsimonious VDJ recombination scenarios. In a later analysis, each TCR beta chain was defined by its CDR3 amino acid sequence together with its V-gene family, and reads without a unique V-gene family were excluded. To address suspected cross-contamination and a sequencing artifact, a later analysis removed roughly 640 highly shared, low-generation-probability nucleotide sequences. In a later analysis, a clonal expansion index for each public chain was calculated from normalized within-repertoire ranks of inferred template counts. Generation probabilities in a later analysis came from a VDJ recombination model fitted to out-of-frame rearrangements, and those results were checked against IGoR. Hypergeometric tests were used in a later analysis to score TCR-TCR, TCR-HLA and TCR-CMV co-occurrence, with a repertoire-size bias correction applied to the TCR pairs. To estimate false discovery rates, a later analysis permuted the HLA or CMV assignments 20 times. In a later analysis, co-occurring TCRs were grouped using DBSCAN, with TCRdist sequence similarity added in when clustering inside HLA-allele-positive subsets. Repertoires with fewer than 30,000 or more than 120,000 public chains, plus five repertoires with anomalous nucleotide sharing, were excluded from co-occurrence clustering. The source is immuneACCESS, and TCRdb retained only in-frame sequences with V and J called. Part of the clones is not carried over; for the studies checked, unresolved V genes explain less than half of this, and the remainder is unexplained. That table furnishes V, J and clone size, whereas the DNA furnished D and trimming. For this sample there are roughly 130,000 clones; 80% to 90% appear just once. The ten largest make up about 11% of the sample.

The data belong to a study of cytomegalovirus exposure and HLA in healthy donors (dated by TCRdb to about 2017). Describing the broader study: In an earlier analysis of under 600 of the donors, 250 to 350 Gb of sequence data and 117 million unique TCR beta sequences from about 190 million T cells were reported. The study used immunosequencing to profile the T cell repertoires of some 600 subjects and linked those repertoires to cytomegalovirus serostatus. An early release covering roughly 580 HLA-typed donors comprised about 300 gigabases of sequencing data and tens of millions of unique TCR sequences. To decide whether each TCR beta V gene segment behaved as functional or pseudogenic, an earlier analysis of some 570 of the donors relied on high-throughput TCR beta sequencing. Donor age, sex, ethnicity and CMV serostatus were compiled alongside the repertoire data. A later genetic analysis took genome-wide SNP genotypes for about 55% of the 666 donors and used that subset as a discovery cohort. Every discovery cohort repertoire had been produced on one sequencing platform. HLA typing covered class I and class II loci at four-digit resolution. Rather than using new phenotypic data, the later analysis identified candidate immune exposures from TCR beta sequences and from how often those sequences occurred across donors. To predict cytomegalovirus infection status, the study brought together high-throughput TCR immunosequencing, statistical association of individual TCRs with disease status, and machine learning. Among under 450 genotyped donors of the cohort, an average of 235,054 unique TCR beta nucleotide sequences were sequenced per donor, around 20% of them non-productive. A separate validation cohort of roughly 120 different subjects was used in addition to the roughly 670-subject first cohort. Because of strong linkage in the cohort, 4 to 6 DR-DQ haplotypes were treated as single units for association and clustering. The number of donors typed differed by locus, with about 620-630 for A, B, C, DRB1 and DQB1, about 500 for DQA1, 600 to 610 for DPA1, and under 490 for DPB1. The study aimed to test whether signatures of past pathogen exposure could be identified by cataloging public T cell receptors. To study patterns of TCR occurrence, a later analysis re-analyzed previously published TCR beta repertoires from around 700 donors and added high-resolution HLA genotyping. The genetic ancestry cluster associated with self-reported Caucasian donors included around 76% of the approximately 430 genotyped donors.

Overall study outcomes, separate from this receptor: The study listed 170 or so TCR beta chains as associated with cytomegalovirus. Assigning TCR associations to individual alleles was difficult when HLA alleles, especially DR and DQ, strongly co-occurred. Because counts were too low, 15 to 20 rarely observed V segments, including chromosome 9 orphons, were excluded from the earlier analysis of roughly 580 of the donors. Because some donors lacked HLA typing at each locus, the association tests relied only on the typed subset. In vitro tests confirmed that a few of the cytomegalovirus-associated TCR beta chains recognize cytomegalovirus antigens. In a later analysis, the rate of TCR association differed among HLA loci, with DRB1 alleles having the most associated TCRs and HLA-C alleles having the fewest. A cluster of highly shared sequence variants was judged likely to be a technical artifact of the sequencing pipeline. A later analysis found that most CMV-associated TCR beta chains appeared HLA-restricted, with HLA associations seemingly driven largely by CMV exposure. Immune exposure information for the cohort was limited to CMV serostatus. The authors suggested that the approach could potentially be generalized to other disease states and immunological phenotypes. A later analysis reported that several top co-occurrence clusters appeared linked to parvovirus B19, influenza, CMV and Epstein-Barr virus. Roughly uniform sequencing depth across donors was assumed in presence/absence analyses, although this assumption may not hold. In an earlier analysis of roughly 500 of the donors, most TCR beta V segments appeared in productive rearrangements about 87% or about 30% of the time, broadly matching IMGT annotations. In both the original and validation cohorts, the classifier was reported to diagnose cytomegalovirus status with high specificity and sensitivity. In a later analysis, about 16,000 TCR beta sequences were associated with specific HLA alleles at a false discovery rate of 0.05. Compared with equally common non-associated chains, HLA-associated TCR beta chains in a later analysis were more clonally expanded and had lower generation probabilities. A later genetic analysis associated a missense DCLRE1C variant with V-gene and J-gene trimming of TCR beta chains, and an independent cohort replicated the association. According to a later genetic analysis, donors in an Asian-associated ancestry cluster had fewer N-insertions in productive TCRs than the approximately 690-donor mean. Most TCR sequences were observed very rarely across donors, whereas some public TCRs were present in many individuals. Correlated functional status among segregating V segments might reflect linkage disequilibrium, but an unknown experimental factor could not be ruled out. A further reported finding was that TCR beta sequences accurately predicted the HLA-A and HLA-B alleles for most subjects in the first cohort. In this cohort, only TCR beta chains were sequenced, and detectable features were limited by the absence of alpha or paired-chain data.

The sample taken for sequencing was PBMCs. This clonotype was obtained from a male donor in good health and CMV-seropositive.

The CDR3: CASSGGNEAFF. In nucleotides, the sequence is TGTGCCAGCAGTGGCGGGAATGAAGCTTTCTTT. The chain links TRBV25-1 with TRBJ1-1; the D gene assignment is ambiguous. The CDR3 runs 11 amino acids, cysteine and phenylalanine included. Only the CDR3 region is kept as DNA, spanning 33 bases read in frame from base 1. The germline V gene specifies MGHDK as CDR1 and SYGVNS as CDR2. V is shortened by 4 bases, J by 7 bases, and the region joining them spans 7 bases.